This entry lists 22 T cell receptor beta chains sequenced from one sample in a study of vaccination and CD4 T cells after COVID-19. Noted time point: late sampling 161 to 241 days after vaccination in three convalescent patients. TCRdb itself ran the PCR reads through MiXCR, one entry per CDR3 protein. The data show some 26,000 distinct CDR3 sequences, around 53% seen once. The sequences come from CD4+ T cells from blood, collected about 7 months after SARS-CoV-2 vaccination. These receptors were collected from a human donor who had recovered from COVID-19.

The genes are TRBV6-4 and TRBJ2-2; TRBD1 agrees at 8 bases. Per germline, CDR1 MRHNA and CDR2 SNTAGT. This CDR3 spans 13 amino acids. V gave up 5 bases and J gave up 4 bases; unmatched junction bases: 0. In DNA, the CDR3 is TGTGCCAGCAGTCAGGGGGCCACCGGGGAGCTGTTTTTT. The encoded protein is CASSQGATGELFF.

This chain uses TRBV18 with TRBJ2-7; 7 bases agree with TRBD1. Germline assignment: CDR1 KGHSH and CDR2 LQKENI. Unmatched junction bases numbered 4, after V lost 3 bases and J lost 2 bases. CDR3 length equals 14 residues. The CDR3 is CASSPRQGPYEQYF. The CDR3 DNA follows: TGTGCCAGCTCACCGAGACAGGGCCCCTACGAGCAGTACTTC.

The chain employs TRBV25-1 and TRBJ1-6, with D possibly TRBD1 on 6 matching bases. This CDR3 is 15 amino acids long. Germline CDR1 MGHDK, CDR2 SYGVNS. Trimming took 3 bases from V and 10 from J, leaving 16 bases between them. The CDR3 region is CASSDSATGPSPLHF. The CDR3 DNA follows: TGTGCCAGCAGTGATTCTGCGACAGGACCATCACCCCTCCACTTT. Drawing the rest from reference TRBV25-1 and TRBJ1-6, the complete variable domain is EADIYQTPRYLVIGTGKKITLECSQTMGHDKMYWYQQDPGMELHLIHYSYGVNSTEKGDLSSESTVSRIRTEHFPLTLESARPSHTSQYLCASSDSATGPSPLHFGNGTRLTVT.

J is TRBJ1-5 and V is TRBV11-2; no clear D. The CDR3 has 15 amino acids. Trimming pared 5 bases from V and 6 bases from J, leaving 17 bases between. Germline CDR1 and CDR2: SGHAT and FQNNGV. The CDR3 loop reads CASSPIAGASQPQHF. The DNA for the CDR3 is TGTGCCAGCAGCCCTATAGCTGGAGCAAGTCAGCCCCAGCATTTT.

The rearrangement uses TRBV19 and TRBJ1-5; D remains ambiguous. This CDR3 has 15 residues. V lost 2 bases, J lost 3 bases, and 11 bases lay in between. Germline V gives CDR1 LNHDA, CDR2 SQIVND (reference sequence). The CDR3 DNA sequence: TGTGCCAGTAGTATATACGGACGGAACAATCAGCCCCAGCATTTT. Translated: CASSIYGRNNQPQHF.

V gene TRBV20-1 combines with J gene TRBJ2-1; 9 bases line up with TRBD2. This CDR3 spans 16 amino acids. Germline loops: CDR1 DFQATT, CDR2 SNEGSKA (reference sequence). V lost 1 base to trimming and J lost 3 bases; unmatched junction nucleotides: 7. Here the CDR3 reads CSARASSGTNYNEQFF. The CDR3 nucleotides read TGCAGTGCTAGAGCGTCTAGCGGGACGAACTACAATGAGCAGTTCTTC.

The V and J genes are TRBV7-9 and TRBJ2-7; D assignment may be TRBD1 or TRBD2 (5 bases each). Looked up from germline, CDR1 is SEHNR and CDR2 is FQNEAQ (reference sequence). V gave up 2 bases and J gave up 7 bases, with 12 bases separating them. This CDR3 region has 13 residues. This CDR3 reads CASSLRGAREQYF. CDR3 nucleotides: TGTGCCAGCAGCTTAAGAGGGGCGCGGGAGCAGTACTTC.

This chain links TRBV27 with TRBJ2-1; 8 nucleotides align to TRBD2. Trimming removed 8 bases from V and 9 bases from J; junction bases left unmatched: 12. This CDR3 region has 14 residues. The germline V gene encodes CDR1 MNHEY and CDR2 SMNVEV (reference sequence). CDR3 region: CASSAGVLGSEQFF. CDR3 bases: TGTGCCAGCTCAGCGGGAGTGTTGGGGAGTGAGCAGTTCTTC.

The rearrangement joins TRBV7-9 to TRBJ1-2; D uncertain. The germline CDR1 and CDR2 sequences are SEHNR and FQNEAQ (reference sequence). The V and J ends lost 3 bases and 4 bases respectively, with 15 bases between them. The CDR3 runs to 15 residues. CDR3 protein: CASSLGQSPVYGYTF. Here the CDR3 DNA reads TGTGCCAGCAGCTTGGGCCAGTCCCCCGTCTATGGCTACACCTTC.

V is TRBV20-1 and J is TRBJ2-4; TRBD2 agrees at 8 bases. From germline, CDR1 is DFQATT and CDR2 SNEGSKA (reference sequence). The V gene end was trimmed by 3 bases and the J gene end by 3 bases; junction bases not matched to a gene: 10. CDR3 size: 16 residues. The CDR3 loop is CSASSSGGRVKNIQYF. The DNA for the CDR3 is TGCAGTGCTAGTAGCAGCGGGGGAAGGGTCAAAAACATTCAGTACTTC.

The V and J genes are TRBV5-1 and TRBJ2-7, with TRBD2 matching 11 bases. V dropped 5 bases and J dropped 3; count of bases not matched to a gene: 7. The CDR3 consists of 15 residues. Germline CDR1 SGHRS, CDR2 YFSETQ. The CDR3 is CASRRGLAEVYEQYF. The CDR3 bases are TGCGCCAGCAGGCGGGGACTAGCGGAGGTCTACGAGCAGTACTTC.

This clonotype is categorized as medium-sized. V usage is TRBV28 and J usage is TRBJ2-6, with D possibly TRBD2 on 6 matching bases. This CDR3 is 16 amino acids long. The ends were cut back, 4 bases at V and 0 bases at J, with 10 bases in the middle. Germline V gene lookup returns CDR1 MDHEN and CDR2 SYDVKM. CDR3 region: CASSSGESSGANVLTF. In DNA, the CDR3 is TGTGCCAGCAGTTCGGGAGAGAGCTCTGGGGCCAACGTCCTGACTTTC.

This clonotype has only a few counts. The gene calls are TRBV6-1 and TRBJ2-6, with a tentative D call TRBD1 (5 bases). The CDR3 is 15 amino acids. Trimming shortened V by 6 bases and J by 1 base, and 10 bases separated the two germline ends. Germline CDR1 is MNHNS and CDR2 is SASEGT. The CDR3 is CASSPGASGANVLTF. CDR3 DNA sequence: TGTGCCAGCAGCCCTGGGGCGTCTGGGGCCAACGTCCTGACTTTC.

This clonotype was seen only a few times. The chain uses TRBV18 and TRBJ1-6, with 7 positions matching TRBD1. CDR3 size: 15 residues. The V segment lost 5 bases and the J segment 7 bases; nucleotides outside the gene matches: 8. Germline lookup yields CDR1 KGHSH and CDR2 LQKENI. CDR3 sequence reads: CASSTDRARNSPLHF. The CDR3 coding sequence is TGTGCCAGCTCAACCGACAGGGCCAGGAATTCACCCCTCCACTTT.

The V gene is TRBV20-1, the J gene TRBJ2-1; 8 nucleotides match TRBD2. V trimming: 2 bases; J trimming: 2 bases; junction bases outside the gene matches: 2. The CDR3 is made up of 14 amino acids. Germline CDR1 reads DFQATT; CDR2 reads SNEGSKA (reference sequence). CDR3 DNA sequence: TGCAGTGCTAGACTAGCGGGCACCTACAATGAGCAGTTCTTC. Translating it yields CSARLAGTYNEQFF.

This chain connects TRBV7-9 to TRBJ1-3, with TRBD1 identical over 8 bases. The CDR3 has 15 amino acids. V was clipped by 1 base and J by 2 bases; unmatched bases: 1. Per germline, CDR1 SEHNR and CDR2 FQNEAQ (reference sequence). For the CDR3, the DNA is TGTGCCAGCAGCTTAGGGACAGGGACTGGAAACACCATATATTTT. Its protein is CASSLGTGTGNTIYF.

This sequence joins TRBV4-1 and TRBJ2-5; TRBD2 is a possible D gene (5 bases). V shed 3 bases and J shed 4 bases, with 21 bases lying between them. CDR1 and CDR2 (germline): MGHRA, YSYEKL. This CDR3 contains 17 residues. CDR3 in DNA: TGCGCCAGCAGCCAGCCCTATCGGGGTGGTGAAGGAGAGACCCAGTACTTC. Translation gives CASSQPYRGGEGETQYF.

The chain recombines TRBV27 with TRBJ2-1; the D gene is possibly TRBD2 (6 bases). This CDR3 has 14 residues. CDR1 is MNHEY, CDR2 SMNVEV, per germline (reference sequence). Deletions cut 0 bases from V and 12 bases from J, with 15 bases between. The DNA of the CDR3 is TGTGCCAGCAGTTTATCTTCGCAGGTCGGGGGGCAGTTCTTC. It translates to CASSLSSQVGGQFF.

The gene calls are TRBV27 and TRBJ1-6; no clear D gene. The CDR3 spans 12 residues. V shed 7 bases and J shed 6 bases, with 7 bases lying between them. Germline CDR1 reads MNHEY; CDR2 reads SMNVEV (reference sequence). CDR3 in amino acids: CASTRGNSPLHF. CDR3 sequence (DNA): TGTGCCAGCACCCGCGGTAATTCACCCCTCCACTTT.

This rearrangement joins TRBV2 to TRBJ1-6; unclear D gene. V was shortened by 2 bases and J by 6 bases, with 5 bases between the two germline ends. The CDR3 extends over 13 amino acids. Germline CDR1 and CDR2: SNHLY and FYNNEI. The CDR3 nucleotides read TGTGCCAGCAGTGAACTGGCTAATTCACCCCTCCACTTT. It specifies CASSELANSPLHF.

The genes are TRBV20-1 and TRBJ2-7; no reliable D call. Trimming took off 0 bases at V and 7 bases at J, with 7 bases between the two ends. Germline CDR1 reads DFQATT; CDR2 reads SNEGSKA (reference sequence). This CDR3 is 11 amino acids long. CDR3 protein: CSAREVPEQYF. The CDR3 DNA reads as TGCAGTGCTAGAGAAGTGCCGGAGCAGTACTTC.

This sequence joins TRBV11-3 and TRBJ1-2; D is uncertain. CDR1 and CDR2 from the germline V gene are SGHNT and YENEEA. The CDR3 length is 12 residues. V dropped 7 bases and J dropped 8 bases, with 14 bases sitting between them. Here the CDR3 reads CASNVLACGYTF. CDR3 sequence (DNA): TGTGCCAGCAACGTTTTAGCCTGCGGCTACACCTTC. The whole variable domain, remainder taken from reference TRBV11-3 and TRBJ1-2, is EAGVVQSPRYKIIEKKQPVAFWCNPISGHNTLYWYLQNLGQGPELLIRYENEEAVDDSQLPKDRFSAERLKGVDSTLKIQPAELGDSAVYLCASNVLACGYTFGSGTRLTVV.